One and the same sample provided the 14 T cell receptor beta chains below, sequenced in a study of cytomegalovirus exposure and HLA in healthy donors. With 60 Vbeta and 13 Jbeta primers, the PCR was carried out. TCRdb's table, derived via immunoSEQ multiplex PCR, lists solely in-frame clones and lacks some. Here the sample spans under 150,000 clones, about 81% being singletons. The sequenced sample was PBMCs. The origin of the receptors is a woman in her forties in good health and CMV-seropositive.

V is TRBV7-9 and J is TRBJ2-5, with D possibly matching TRBD1 (6 bases). The CDR3 has 15 amino acids. With 5 bases removed from V and 1 base from J, the gap between germline ends came to 14 bases. The germline gives CDR1 SEHNR, CDR2 FQNEAQ (reference sequence). The CDR3 DNA sequence: TGTGCCAGCAGCCGTGGACAGTCCTCCCAAGAGACCCAGTACTTC. It encodes CASSRGQSSQETQYF. The whole variable domain, remainder taken from reference TRBV7-9 and TRBJ2-5, is DTGVSQNPRHKITKRGQNVTFRCDPISEHNRLYWYRQTLGQGPEFLTYFQNEAQLEKSRLLSDRFSAERPKGSFSTLEIQRTEQGDSAMYLCASSRGQSSQETQYFGPGTRLLVL.

A note on this clone: Germline and junction disagree at one end, which may indicate a read error. The V call is TRBV28, the J call TRBJ2-7, with TRBD2 matching 13 bases. Germline assignment: CDR1 MDHEN and CDR2 SYDVKM. This CDR3 contains 15 residues. CDR3 sequence (DNA): TGTGCCAGCACTTTAGGGGGACTAGCGGGAAGGGAGCAGTACTTC. Its protein is CASTLGGLAGREQYF.

The chain is built from TRBV29-1 and TRBJ1-2; D uncertain. V was pared by 2 bases and J by 4 bases, with 8 bases between. This CDR3 comprises 12 residues. Germline-derived CDR1 and CDR2 are SQVTM and ANQGSEA. The CDR3 reads CSVEPEGYGYTF. CDR3 coding DNA: TGCAGCGTTGAACCAGAGGGCTATGGCTACACCTTC.

The chain couples TRBV7-2 to TRBJ1-1; no definite D call. V lost 1 base, J lost 4 bases, and 13 bases lay in between. CDR1 SGHTA and CDR2 FQGNSA come from the germline V gene. CDR3 length: 15 residues. The CDR3 nucleotides read TGTGCCAGCAGCTTAGGCGCAGGTTCCGGCACTGAAGCTTTCTTT. Its protein is CASSLGAGSGTEAFF.

The chain carries TRBV7-8 and TRBJ1-1; 9 bases fit TRBD1. This CDR3 is built from 14 residues. Looked up from germline, CDR1 is SGHVS and CDR2 is FQNEAQ. V was clipped by 1 base and J by 7 bases; unmatched bases: 4. CDR3 in DNA: TGTGCCAGCAGCTTAGGGACAGGGGTGGGTGAAGCTTTCTTT. This sequence encodes CASSLGTGVGEAFF.

The chain combines TRBV2 with TRBJ2-7; possible D gene TRBD1, 6 bases. The CDR3 contains 14 residues. Germline assignment: CDR1 SNHLY and CDR2 FYNNEI. The V and J ends lost 9 bases and 7 bases respectively, with 22 bases between them. CDR3 nucleotide sequence: TGTGCCAGTCCTAGTAGCAGGGGAAGGTGGGAGCAGTACTTC. Its protein is CASPSSRGRWEQYF.

V gene TRBV18 combines with J gene TRBJ1-1; 9 positions agree with TRBD1. This CDR3 is 14 amino acids long. Per the germline V gene, CDR1 is KGHSH and CDR2 is LQKENI. V was pared by 3 bases and J by 9 bases, with 8 bases of the junction left unmatched. CDR3 protein: CASSPPGQGVQAFF. The CDR3 nucleotides are TGTGCCAGCTCACCTCCGGGACAGGGAGTGCAAGCTTTCTTT.

This clone is a singleton in its sample. The chain uses TRBV6-5 and TRBJ1-6, with 9 bases lining up with TRBD1. The junction had 7 bases not matched to a gene; V was cut back by 4 bases and J by 6 bases. This CDR3 contains 16 residues. Germline V lookup: CDR1 MNHEY, CDR2 SVGAGI. The CDR3 bases are TGTGCCAGCAGTTTGGACAGGGGAGTCAGTAATTCACCCCTCCACTTT. Translating gives CASSLDRGVSNSPLHF.

This clone was picked up one time. The chain recombines TRBV7-2 with TRBJ1-5; D not certain. This CDR3 has 13 amino acids. V lost 1 base and J 8 bases, leaving 9 bases between the germline ends. The germline V gene encodes CDR1 SGHTA and CDR2 FQGNSA. The CDR3 is CASSLDSTEPQHF. The CDR3 DNA is TGTGCCAGCAGCTTAGACAGTACGGAGCCCCAGCATTTT.

The V call is TRBV5-1, the J call TRBJ1-2; D may be TRBD1 (5 bases). CDR3 length: 13 amino acids. The germline CDR1 and CDR2 sequences are SGHRS and YFSETQ. Between the trimmed V and J ends, which lost 5 bases and 6 bases, there was a span of 14 bases. The CDR3 spells CASRQGDLNGYTF. Written as DNA, the CDR3 is TGCGCCAGCAGACAAGGGGATTTAAATGGCTACACCTTC.

V gene TRBV27 combines with J gene TRBJ2-5; 7 bases align to TRBD1. The germline V gene encodes CDR1 MNHEY and CDR2 SMNVEV (reference sequence). This CDR3 has 14 amino acids. With 3 bases clipped from V and 4 bases from J, the junction kept 5 bases outside the gene matches. CDR3 DNA: TGTGCCAGCAGTTTTTCCGACAGGGCAGAGACCCAGTACTTC. Its translation: CASSFSDRAETQYF.

A single count supports this clone. The gene calls are TRBV5-1 and TRBJ2-1; 7 bases are a match to TRBD1. Germline V lookup: CDR1 SGHRS, CDR2 YFSETQ. The CDR3 has 14 residues. V lost 4 bases and J lost 6; bases outside the gene matches: 7. The CDR3 here is CASSLTGPVNEQFF. The DNA for the CDR3 is TGCGCCAGCAGCCTGACAGGGCCGGTCAATGAGCAGTTCTTC.

This chain uses TRBV2 with TRBJ1-1, with D maybe TRBD1 (5 bases). The V gene's germline CDR1 is SNHLY and CDR2 FYNNEI. The CDR3 has 15 residues. The V and J ends lost 6 bases and 4 bases respectively, with 18 bases between them. The DNA for the CDR3 is TGTGCCAGCAGAGCAGAGTCTGGGCAGGGCACTGAAGCTTTCTTT. It translates to CASRAESGQGTEAFF.

The chain joins TRBV6-5 to TRBJ2-2, with TRBD2 matching 7 bases. The CDR3 has 15 residues. V lost 2 bases, J lost 7 bases, and 7 bases stayed unmatched. Germline lookup yields CDR1 MNHEY and CDR2 SVGAGI. CDR3 region: CASSYMAGEIGELFF. The DNA for the CDR3 is TGTGCCAGCAGTTACATGGCGGGAGAGATCGGGGAGCTGTTTTTT.